The 16 T cell receptor beta chains listed next were all sequenced from one sample in a study of CD8 T cells in ankylosing spondylitis (dated by TCRdb to 2017 to 2019). These receptors have no known antigen. Library preparation was by 5' RACE. TCRdb names Illumina HiSeq 2500 as the instrument used. Through fastp at Q25 and MiXCR, TCRdb rebuilt clones from the public reads, retaining in-frame beta chains. A single entry per CDR3 protein holds the most common genes and DNA from its merged rows. Present in this sample are approximately 300,000 distinct CDR3 sequences, approximately 8.2% of which were seen just once. The leading ten clones occupy less than 15% of the sample. Points the paper makes about the study in general: Blood from ankylosing spondylitis patients appeared to be characterized by a TCR beta motif made up of 8 or 9 highly homologous amino acid variants.

The sequenced sample consisted of blood, either unsorted or a sorted T cell fraction (not recorded which). All receptors derive from a male donor with ankylosing spondylitis.

This clonotype was recorded a few times. The chain recombines TRBV29-1 with TRBJ2-5; TRBD1 matches at 8 bases. Losses at the gene ends were 2 bases for V and 2 bases for J; bases not matched to a gene: 7. The CDR3 has 15 amino acids. From germline, CDR1 is SQVTM and CDR2 ANQGSEA. CDR3 DNA sequence: TGCAGCGTTGAACCCGACAGGGGATCGCAAGAGACCCAGTACTTC. Translating it yields CSVEPDRGSQETQYF.

This clonotype came up many times. The genes are TRBV12-3 or TRBV12-4 and TRBJ2-5; 10 nucleotides align to TRBD2. The CDR3 totals 15 residues. J gave up 4 bases and V 5 bases, and 7 bases lay outside the gene matches. In nucleotides, the CDR3 is TGTGCCAGCAGTCCCGTCCGACTAGCGGGAGAGACCCAGTACTTC. Protein: CASSPVRLAGETQYF.

This clonotype has at least ten counts. This rearrangement joins TRBV11-3 to TRBJ2-1, with TRBD2 as a possible D gene (6 bases). CDR3 length: 15 amino acids. CDR1 SGHNT and CDR2 YENEEA come from the germline V gene. V was trimmed by 5 bases and J by 4 bases, leaving 15 bases between them. The CDR3 nucleotides are TGTGCCAGCAGCCTCGACGGAGGGCCTTACAATGAGCAGTTCTTC. It translates to CASSLDGGPYNEQFF.

The chain couples TRBV30 to TRBJ1-5; D perhaps matches TRBD1 (5 bases). Germline CDR1 reads GTSNPN; CDR2 reads SVGIG (reference sequence). Trimming took off 1 base at V and 4 bases at J, with 8 bases between the two ends. The CDR3 extends over 13 amino acids. The CDR3 here is CAWSAQGNQPQHF. CDR3 sequence (DNA): TGTGCCTGGAGTGCTCAGGGTAATCAGCCCCAGCATTTT.

This clonotype was found a few times. The J gene is TRBJ1-4, the V gene TRBV4-1; D uncertain. Trimming cost V 2 bases and J 1 base, with 14 bases left between them. The CDR3 sequence is 17 residues long. Germline assignment: CDR1 MGHRA and CDR2 YSYEKL. The CDR3 sequence: CASSQTPGRGTNEKLFF. The CDR3 bases are TGCGCCAGCAGCCAAACCCCCGGCCGGGGAACTAATGAAAAACTGTTTTTT.

This clonotype was seen many times. This chain links TRBV9 with TRBJ1-5; 12 positions match TRBD1. CDR3 length: 15 residues. Trimming at V came to 3 bases and at J to 6 bases, leaving 4 bases not matched to a gene. The V gene's germline CDR1 is SGDLS and CDR2 YYNGEE. CDR3 DNA: TGTGCCAGCAGCGGAGGGACAGGGGGCGGTCAGCCCCAGCATTTT. Its protein is CASSGGTGGGQPQHF.

The V and J genes are TRBV12-3 or TRBV12-4 and TRBJ2-3, with D possibly matching TRBD1 (5 bases). This CDR3 has 14 amino acids. Deletions cut 3 bases from V and 2 bases from J, with 9 bases between. The CDR3, as DNA: TGTGCCAGCAGTTTGGGGCTACTCACAGATACGCAGTATTTT. Translation gives CASSLGLLTDTQYF.

The chain carries TRBV7-9 and TRBJ2-2, with D tentatively TRBD2 (5 bases). The CDR3 has 12 residues. The germline V gene encodes CDR1 SEHNR and CDR2 FQNEAQ (reference sequence). The V gene lost 5 bases and the J gene lost 11 bases, with 12 bases spanning the gap. The CDR3 spells CASSTRAFELFF. DNA of the CDR3: TGTGCCAGCAGCACTAGAGCTTTCGAGCTGTTTTTT.

This clonotype was detected a few times. The rearrangement joins TRBV9 to TRBJ2-3, with D tentatively TRBD1 (6 bases). Germline loops: CDR1 SGDLS, CDR2 YYNGEE. The ends were cut back, 0 bases at V and 4 bases at J, with 12 bases in the middle. The CDR3 loop spans 15 amino acids. The CDR3 region is CASSVGQGWSDTQYF. CDR3 bases: TGTGCCAGCAGCGTAGGGCAGGGGTGGTCAGATACGCAGTATTTT.

In this sample, this clonotype turned up many times. The CDR3 bases are TGTGCCAGCAGCCCTGGGGGGCCGAACACCGGGGAGCTGTTTTTT. Its translation: CASSPGGPNTGELFF. The chain employs TRBV11-2 and TRBJ2-2; D tentatively reads TRBD1 or TRBD2 (6 bases each). V was shortened by 5 bases and J by 0 bases, with 10 bases between the two germline ends. In germline, CDR1 is SGHAT, CDR2 FQNNGV. The CDR3 totals 15 residues.

V gene TRBV27 combines with J gene TRBJ1-2, with D perhaps TRBD1 (6 bases). V lost 7 bases to trimming and J lost 4 bases, with 13 bases between them. Per germline, CDR1 MNHEY and CDR2 SMNVEV (reference sequence). CDR3 size: 13 residues. The CDR3 reads CASTRGMGYGYTF. CDR3 DNA: TGTGCCAGCACCAGGGGTATGGGCTATGGCTACACCTTC.

The chain uses TRBV12-3 or TRBV12-4 and TRBJ1-1, with D possibly being TRBD1 (5 bases). The V and J ends lost 5 bases and 7 bases respectively, with 17 bases between them. The CDR3 length is 14 residues. CDR3 in amino acids: CASSPGTLLYEAFF. The CDR3 nucleotides read TGTGCCAGCAGTCCCGGGACCCTACTATATGAAGCTTTCTTT.

The chain couples TRBV3-1 to TRBJ1-2; D remains ambiguous. The V gene lost 0 bases and the J gene lost 8 bases, with 13 bases spanning the gap. The CDR3 contains 14 residues. Per the germline V gene, CDR1 is LGHDT and CDR2 is YNNKEL (reference sequence). This chain's CDR3 is CASSQDEGSRGYTF. In DNA, the CDR3 is TGTGCCAGCAGCCAAGATGAGGGTTCCCGGGGCTACACCTTC.

This clonotype has ten or more counts. The chain couples TRBV3-1 to TRBJ2-1; 13 positions agree with TRBD2. Trimming removed 2 bases from V and 10 bases from J; junction bases left unmatched: 8. CDR1 is LGHDT, CDR2 YNNKEL, per germline (reference sequence). The CDR3 covers 16 residues. CDR3 residues: CASSQSGTSGTEEQFF. In nucleotides, the CDR3 is TGTGCCAGCAGCCAATCCGGGACTAGCGGGACGGAGGAGCAGTTCTTC.

This clonotype was counted a few times. The J gene is TRBJ1-2, the V gene TRBV20-1; D is unclear. The CDR3 is made up of 12 amino acids. Germline-derived CDR1 and CDR2 are DFQATT and SNEGSKA (reference sequence). Trimming cost V 5 bases and J 3 bases, with 10 bases left between them. In nucleotides, the CDR3 is TGCAGTGCTTCCTCTAGCTACTATGGCTACACCTTC. This gives the protein CSASSSYYGYTF.

The chain recombines TRBV29-1 with TRBJ2-7; the D gene is possibly TRBD2 (7 bases). Between the trimmed V and J ends, which lost 5 bases and 2 bases, there was a span of 16 bases. The CDR3 is 14 residues long. CDR1 is SQVTM, CDR2 ANQGSEA, per germline. This CDR3 is CSVLGGDSTYEQYF. CDR3 in DNA: TGCAGCGTTTTAGGGGGGGACTCCACCTACGAGCAGTACTTC.